This passage covers 18 T cell receptor beta chains from one sample sequenced in a study of T cells in Graves' hyperthyroidism and ophthalmopathy. Amplification yielded TCR beta CDR3 regions, with RNA transcripts as the source. An initial round of RT-PCR targeting the TCR CDR3 relied on the HTBI primer set. TCRdb recomputed calls from the multiplex PCR reads with MiXCR, one row per CDR3 protein. In the table there are hundreds of thousands of distinct CDR3 sequences, roughly 15% of which are singletons. The source material was blood. Every receptor here comes from a woman between 45 and 60 years old with Graves' ophthalmopathy.

This clonotype appeared many times. The chain uses TRBV12-5 and TRBJ2-5; D is ambiguous. V was trimmed by 5 bases and J by 5 bases, leaving 18 bases between them. The CDR3 is 15 amino acids. CDR1 LGHNT and CDR2 FRNRAP come from the germline V gene. The CDR3 DNA reads TGTGCTAGTGGTCTTAGCTCCTCTCTTGGGGAGACCCAGTACTTC. Encoded protein: CASGLSSSLGETQYF.

This clonotype has a count of ten or more. The chain has TRBV20-1 and TRBJ2-3; the match to TRBD1 covers 9 bases. V was pared by 5 bases and J by 4 bases, with 7 bases of the junction left unmatched. Germline V gene lookup returns CDR1 DFQATT and CDR2 SNEGSKA (reference sequence). The CDR3 is 14 residues long. In nucleotides, the CDR3 is TGCAGTGCTGCCGGGACAGGGTTTTCAGATACGCAGTATTTT. This sequence encodes CSAAGTGFSDTQYF.

On this clonotype itself: A much larger clone sits a single nucleotide away, making a read error possible. This chain joins TRBV7-6 and TRBJ2-3; D not resolved. Germline V lookup: CDR1 SGHVS, CDR2 FNYEAQ. V lost 5 bases and J 4 bases, leaving 16 bases between the germline ends. CDR3 length: 15 residues. DNA of the CDR3: TGTGCCAGCAGCACCCTCCCCGTTGGGCCAGATACGCAGTATTTT. Protein product: CASSTLPVGPDTQYF.

The table lists this clonotype with a count of one. A much bigger clone sits one base away, suggesting this may be a read error. The chain joins TRBV7-9 to TRBJ2-1; D is undetermined. The CDR3 is made up of 13 amino acids. Trimming left V 5 bases short and J 10 bases short, with 15 bases between. CDR1 and CDR2 (germline): SEHNR, FQNEAQ (reference sequence). CDR3 sequence: CASSPTTEQEQFF. The CDR3 region has the DNA TGTGCCAGCAGCCCCACAACGGAACAGGAGCAGTTCTTC.

This clonotype was picked up a small number of times. The chain joins TRBV27 to TRBJ2-1; perhaps TRBD1 as D (5 bases). The germline V gene has CDR1 MNHEY and CDR2 SMNVEV (reference sequence). The ends were cut back, 5 bases at V and 0 bases at J, with 11 bases in the middle. The CDR3 contains 15 residues. The CDR3, as DNA: TGTGCCAGCAGTCCCAGGGTAAGCTCCTACAATGAGCAGTTCTTC. Protein: CASSPRVSSYNEQFF.

This clonotype was observed a handful of times. V gene TRBV20-1 combines with J gene TRBJ2-7, with unresolved D. Germline CDR1 reads DFQATT; CDR2 reads SNEGSKA (reference sequence). V lost 0 bases and J 2 bases, leaving 20 bases between the germline ends. CDR3 size: 17 residues. The CDR3 spells CSARDISGTVNAYEQYF. The DNA for the CDR3 is TGCAGTGCTAGAGATATTTCAGGAACAGTAAACGCCTACGAGCAGTACTTC.

The chain links TRBV20-1 to TRBJ2-3, with unresolved D. Germline V gene sequence: CDR1 DFQATT, CDR2 SNEGSKA (reference sequence). This CDR3 spans 12 amino acids. Trimming shortened V by 0 bases and J by 9 bases, and 10 bases separated the two germline ends. The CDR3 loop is CSARDQGPTQYF. CDR3 in DNA: TGCAGTGCTAGAGATCAAGGACCCACGCAGTATTTT.

The chain carries TRBV5-1 and TRBJ2-7; maybe TRBD2 (6 bases). CDR3 length equals 14 residues. Germline V gives CDR1 SGHRS, CDR2 YFSETQ. The V end was cut by 2 bases, the J end by 0 bases, with 9 bases between. DNA of the CDR3: TGCGCCAGCAGCTTTGGCGGGATCTCCTACGAGCAGTACTTC. Translating gives CASSFGGISYEQYF.

This clonotype was observed a handful of times. This chain uses TRBV7-2 with TRBJ2-3, with 12 nucleotides matching TRBD2. Germline V CDR1 and CDR2: SGHTA, FQGNSA. After removal of 4 bases from V and 6 bases from J, the junction contained 11 bases not matched to a gene. The CDR3 is 17 residues long. CDR3 coding DNA: TGTGCCAGCAGCTCACTCAGACTAGCGGGAGATATGGATACGCAGTATTTT. This encodes CASSSLRLAGDMDTQYF.

The table lists this clonotype with many counts. The CDR3 sequence is CASSPLSTGMNTEAFF. The DNA for the CDR3 is TGTGCCAGCAGCCCCCTTTCGACAGGGATGAACACTGAAGCTTTCTTT. V gene TRBV6-1 combines with J gene TRBJ1-1, with 7 positions matching TRBD1. The trim removed 6 bases at V and 0 bases at J, leaving 10 bases unmatched. Germline loops: CDR1 MNHNS, CDR2 SASEGT. This CDR3 comprises 16 residues.

This clonotype was detected ten times or more. The chain employs TRBV28 and TRBJ2-3, with 7 bases that match TRBD2. The germline V gene encodes CDR1 MDHEN and CDR2 SYDVKM. With V trimmed by 3 bases and J by 2 bases, 8 bases remained unmatched. The CDR3 totals 16 residues. CDR3 DNA: TGTGCCAGCAGTTTTTGGGTGGGGGGGAACACAGATACGCAGTATTTT. As protein: CASSFWVGGNTDTQYF.

This clonotype occurred a few times. A much larger clonotype is one base distant, so this may be a read error. This chain links TRBV2 with TRBJ2-3; D not certain. The germline V gene encodes CDR1 SNHLY and CDR2 FYNNEI. The CDR3 sequence is 14 residues long. V lost 3 bases and J 3 bases, leaving 10 bases between the germline ends. The CDR3 nucleotides read TGTGCCAGCAGTGAGGGGATTAGGACAGATACGCAGTATTTT. Residues: CASSEGIRTDTQYF.

This clonotype has at least ten counts. The rearrangement links TRBV5-1 to TRBJ1-2, with unresolved D. In germline, CDR1 is SGHRS, CDR2 YFSETQ. V was clipped by 4 bases and J by 8 bases, with 12 bases between them. This CDR3 is built from 12 residues. The chain's CDR3 is CASSPSFRGYTF. The CDR3 region has the DNA TGCGCCAGCAGCCCGTCCTTCCGAGGCTACACCTTC.

This clonotype was observed many times. The chain couples TRBV20-1 to TRBJ2-6; TRBD2 matches 15 bases. Germline lookup yields CDR1 DFQATT and CDR2 SNEGSKA (reference sequence). The CDR3 runs to 18 residues. V was pared by 1 base and J by 3 bases, with 4 bases of the junction left unmatched. The DNA of the CDR3 is TGCAGTGCTAGAGGGACTAGCGGGAGGGAAGGTGGGGCCAACGTCCTGACTTTC. Its translation is CSARGTSGREGGANVLTF.

The chain couples TRBV28 to TRBJ2-1; 7 bases line up with TRBD2. Losses at the gene ends were 4 bases for V and 7 bases for J; bases not matched to a gene: 10. This CDR3 spans 15 amino acids. CDR1 is MDHEN, CDR2 SYDVKM, per germline. The CDR3 region has the DNA TGTGCCAGCAGTTCCCCCGCGGGAGTCAGGAATGAGCAGTTCTTC. Translation gives CASSSPAGVRNEQFF.

This clonotype has a count of ten or more. The genes are TRBV11-3 and TRBJ1-1; no clear D gene. V shed 5 bases and J shed 0 bases, with 13 bases lying between them. The CDR3 has 15 residues. The germline V gene has CDR1 SGHNT and CDR2 YENEEA. CDR3 nucleotides: TGTGCCAGCAGCCCAGGACCGTCATTGAACACTGAAGCTTTCTTT. Amino acid sequence: CASSPGPSLNTEAFF. The full variable domain, in which reference TRBV11-3 and TRBJ1-1 provide the parts outside the CDR3, is EAGVVQSPRYKIIEKKQPVAFWCNPISGHNTLYWYLQNLGQGPELLIRYENEEAVDDSQLPKDRFSAERLKGVDSTLKIQPAELGDSAVYLCASSPGPSLNTEAFFGQGTRLTVV.

The rearrangement uses TRBV5-4 and TRBJ2-3; 7 bases line up with TRBD1. CDR1 is SGHNT and CDR2 is YYREEE in the germline V gene (reference sequence). The trim removed 4 bases at V and 0 bases at J, leaving 8 bases unmatched. This CDR3 region has 16 residues. CDR3 coding DNA: TGTGCCAGCAGCGGTGCCGGGACAGCTAGCACAGATACGCAGTATTTT. It yields the protein CASSGAGTASTDTQYF.

This clonotype was detected many times. This sequence joins TRBV11-2 and TRBJ1-1, with D possibly being TRBD1 (6 bases). CDR1 is SGHAT, CDR2 FQNNGV, per germline. V lost 5 bases to trimming and J lost 0 bases, with 13 bases between them. The CDR3 totals 15 residues. As DNA, the CDR3 is TGTGCCAGCAGCCCCCGGACAGCCGTGAACACTGAAGCTTTCTTT. Its protein is CASSPRTAVNTEAFF.